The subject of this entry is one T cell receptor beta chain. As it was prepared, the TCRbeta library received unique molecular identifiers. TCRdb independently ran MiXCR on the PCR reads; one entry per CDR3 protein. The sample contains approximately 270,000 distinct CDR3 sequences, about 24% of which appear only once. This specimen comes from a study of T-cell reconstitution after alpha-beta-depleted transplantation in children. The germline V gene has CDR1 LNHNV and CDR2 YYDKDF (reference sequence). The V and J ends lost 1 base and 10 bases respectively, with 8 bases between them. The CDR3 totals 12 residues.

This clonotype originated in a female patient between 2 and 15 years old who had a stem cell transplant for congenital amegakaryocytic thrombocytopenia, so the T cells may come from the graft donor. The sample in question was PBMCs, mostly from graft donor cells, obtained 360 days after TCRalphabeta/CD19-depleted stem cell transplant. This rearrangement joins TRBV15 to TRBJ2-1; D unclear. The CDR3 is CATSRGVGEQFF. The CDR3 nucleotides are TGTGCCACCAGCAGAGGGGTTGGGGAGCAGTTCTTC.